Following are 26 T cell receptor beta chains from one sample sequenced in a study of identifying expanded T cells in peripheral blood. The repertoire was sequenced with immunoSEQ multiplex PCR; TCRdb's copy has only in-frame clones and lacks some. Counted here are about 100,000 clones, roughly 87% occurring once; the ten biggest clones make up approximately 18%. Sequences were obtained from blood. The receptor set was obtained from a person aged 18 to 75 in good health.

The chain employs TRBV30 and TRBJ1-1; no definite D call. Trimming removed 4 bases from V and 6 bases from J, with 6 bases in between. The CDR3 is 10 amino acids. Germline loops: CDR1 GTSNPN, CDR2 SVGIG (reference sequence). The CDR3 DNA is TGTGCCTGGACAACCTCTGAAGCTTTCTTT. Protein sequence: CAWTTSEAFF.

This sequence joins TRBV6-5 and TRBJ1-1; 12 bases are a match to TRBD1. From germline, CDR1 is MNHEY and CDR2 SVGAGI. The V gene end was trimmed by 4 bases and the J gene end by 6 bases; junction bases not matched to a gene: 9. This CDR3 has 16 amino acids. CDR3 loop: CASSSTLGQGAAEAFF. The CDR3 DNA reads TGTGCCAGCAGTTCCACGCTGGGACAGGGGGCCGCTGAAGCTTTCTTT.

Worth noting for this clone: The final CDR3 position lacks the conserved phenylalanine or tryptophan, pointing to a likely read error. The rearrangement uses TRBV2 and TRBJ1-6; no clear D. Between the trimmed V and J ends, which lost 4 bases and 8 bases, there was a span of 6 bases. CDR1 is SNHLY, CDR2 FYNNEI, per germline. CDR3 length equals 12 residues. Here the CDR3 reads CASSVGYSPLHL. The CDR3 coding sequence is TGTGCCAGCAGTGTCGGGTATTCACCCCTCCACCTT.

This chain connects TRBV4-2 to TRBJ2-1; 8 bases are shared with TRBD2. V shed 0 bases and J 2 bases; nucleotides not matched to a gene: 6. Looked up from germline, CDR1 is LGHNA and CDR2 is YNFKEQ. This CDR3 comprises 17 residues. CDR3 residues: CASSQEPRGGAYNEQFF. CDR3 DNA sequence: TGTGCCAGCAGCCAAGAACCCCGGGGGGGAGCCTACAATGAGCAGTTCTTC.

The genes are TRBV6-1 and TRBJ2-7; no clear D. Between the trimmed V and J ends, which lost 8 bases and 2 bases, there was a span of 13 bases. The CDR3 totals 13 residues. CDR1 and CDR2 from the germline V gene are MNHNS and SASEGT. The CDR3 DNA is TGTGCCAGCCTTCGTATGTACCCCTACGAGCAGTACTTC. It specifies CASLRMYPYEQYF.

The CDR3 bases are TGTGCCAGCAGCTCGATCGGGACTCACAATAGCAATCAGCCCCAGCATTTT. It translates to CASSSIGTHNSNQPQHF. This sequence joins TRBV7-2 and TRBJ1-5; possible D gene TRBD1, 5 bases. CDR1 and CDR2 from the germline V gene are SGHTA and FQGNSA. The CDR3 runs 17 residues. V lost 4 bases to trimming and J lost 0 bases, with 16 bases between them.

The genes are TRBV7-8 and TRBJ2-7; D is perhaps TRBD1 or TRBD2 (5 bases each). Germline-derived CDR1 and CDR2 are SGHVS and FQNEAQ. The CDR3 totals 14 residues. V lost 4 bases, J lost 1 base, and 11 bases lay in between. In DNA, the CDR3 is TGTGCCAGCAGCTCTCCGGGACCTTCCTACGAGCAGTACTTC. Amino acid sequence: CASSSPGPSYEQYF.

The chain couples TRBV6-6 to TRBJ1-2, with a weak D call TRBD1 (5 bases). This CDR3 comprises 14 residues. V dropped 5 bases and J dropped 4 bases, with 14 bases sitting between them. Germline loops: CDR1 MNHNY, CDR2 SVGAGI (reference sequence). The CDR3 region is CASSPRQPFYGYTF. The CDR3 bases are TGTGCCAGCAGTCCCCGACAGCCCTTCTATGGCTACACCTTC.

V usage is TRBV6-1 and J usage is TRBJ2-1; D may be TRBD2 (6 bases). V was shortened by 6 bases and J by 5 bases, with 17 bases between the two germline ends. The CDR3 sequence is 15 residues long. Germline V gene data show CDR1 as MNHNS and CDR2 as SASEGT. The CDR3 DNA sequence: TGTGCCAGCAGGGGGGGACGGTTGGGAAACAATGAGCAGTTCTTC. Translating gives CASRGGRLGNNEQFF.

This chain links TRBV6-5 with TRBJ2-3, with TRBD2 identical over 11 bases. CDR3 length equals 16 residues. Germline lookup yields CDR1 MNHEY and CDR2 SVGAGI. With V trimmed by 4 bases and J by 2 bases, 5 bases remained unmatched. The CDR3 nucleotides read TGTGCCAGCAGTTTAGCGGGGGGGTCGTTCACAGATACGCAGTATTTT. Translated: CASSLAGGSFTDTQYF.

This chain connects TRBV28 to TRBJ2-1; the match to TRBD2 covers 7 bases. V dropped 3 bases and J dropped 4; count of bases not matched to a gene: 9. Germline V gives CDR1 MDHEN, CDR2 SYDVKM. There are 16 residues in the CDR3. The CDR3 DNA reads TGTGCCAGCAGTTTCTTCGGACTAGTGCAATACAATGAGCAGTTCTTC. Its protein is CASSFFGLVQYNEQFF. The variable domain in full, completed from reference TRBV28 and TRBJ2-1, reads DVKVTQSSRYLVKRTGEKVFLECVQDMDHENMFWYRQDPGLGLRLIYFSYDVKMKEKGDIPEGYSVSREKKERFSLILESASTNQTSMYLCASSFFGLVQYNEQFFGPGTRLTVL.

V usage is TRBV7-2 and J usage is TRBJ2-7; D is ambiguous. CDR1 SGHTA and CDR2 FQGNSA come from the germline V gene. The CDR3 is 12 amino acids. Trimming stripped 3 bases from V and 1 base from J, with 4 bases between. The CDR3, as DNA: TGTGCCAGCAGCTTTGGGTCCTACGAGCAGTACTTC. Translating gives CASSFGSYEQYF.

The chain joins TRBV7-8 to TRBJ2-7; D call uncertain. Germline V gene lookup returns CDR1 SGHVS and CDR2 FQNEAQ. The V gene lost 1 base and the J gene lost 0 bases, with 10 bases spanning the gap. CDR3 length: 15 residues. CDR3 protein: CASSLEVPSSYEQYF. The CDR3 DNA follows: TGTGCCAGCAGCTTAGAGGTCCCAAGCTCCTACGAGCAGTACTTC.

The V call is TRBV7-2, the J call TRBJ2-3, with 7 positions matching TRBD1. The J segment lost 3 bases and the V segment lost 3 bases, leaving 3 bases of the junction unmatched. The CDR3 runs to 14 residues. Germline CDR1 is SGHTA and CDR2 is FQGNSA. CDR3 DNA sequence: TGTGCCAGCAGCTTCACAGGGGTGACAGATACGCAGTATTTT. Translating gives CASSFTGVTDTQYF.

The V gene is TRBV7-2, the J gene TRBJ1-3; tentative D call: TRBD1 (5 bases). Germline CDR1 and CDR2: SGHTA and FQGNSA. V was cut by 5 bases and J by 2 bases, with 19 bases left in between. This CDR3 spans 17 amino acids. CDR3 nucleotide sequence: TGTGCCAGCAGCCTACATAGACCCGGGACCGCTGGAAACACCATATATTTT. The encoded protein is CASSLHRPGTAGNTIYF.

This rearrangement joins TRBV2 to TRBJ2-4, with D possibly matching TRBD2 (5 bases). The germline CDR1 and CDR2 sequences are SNHLY and FYNNEI. The CDR3 is made up of 16 amino acids. V shed 2 bases and J shed 0 bases, with 11 bases lying between them. CDR3 protein: CASSEIGGIAKNIQYF. Written as DNA, the CDR3 is TGTGCCAGCAGTGAAATCGGAGGCATAGCCAAAAACATTCAGTACTTC. Filled out from reference TRBV2 and TRBJ2-4, the complete variable domain reads EPEVTQTPSHQVTQMGQEVILRCVPISNHLYFYWYRQILGQKVEFLVSFYNNEISEKSEIFDDQFSVERPDGSNFTLKIRSTKLEDSAMYFCASSEIGGIAKNIQYFGAGTRLSVL.

The rearrangement links TRBV19 to TRBJ1-5; possibly TRBD1 for D (6 bases). Looked up from germline, CDR1 is LNHDA and CDR2 is SQIVND (reference sequence). Trimming removed 5 bases from V and 0 bases from J, with 23 bases in between. The CDR3 is 19 residues long. The CDR3 DNA reads as TGTGCCAGTAGTTTCGAACAGGGCGGAGGGTTCTATAGCAATCAGCCCCAGCATTTT. It translates to CASSFEQGGGFYSNQPQHF.

This chain connects TRBV7-8 to TRBJ2-2; 8 bases match TRBD1. Germline lookup yields CDR1 SGHVS and CDR2 FQNEAQ. J gave up 4 bases and V 0 bases, and 4 bases lay outside the gene matches. The CDR3 runs 16 residues. The CDR3 DNA reads as TGTGCCAGCAGCTTAGCCAGGGGGCAAGGCACCGGGGAGCTGTTTTTT. Encoded protein: CASSLARGQGTGELFF.

The gene calls are TRBV6-5 and TRBJ1-5; D might be TRBD1 (5 bases). V was pared by 6 bases and J by 5 bases, with 14 bases between. The CDR3 extends over 14 amino acids. The V gene's germline CDR1 is MNHEY and CDR2 SVGAGI. The CDR3 loop reads CASSPTGRDQPQHF. The CDR3, as DNA: TGTGCCAGCAGCCCCACGGGGCGGGATCAGCCCCAGCATTTT.

J is TRBJ1-5 and V is TRBV18; D is perhaps TRBD1 (5 bases). Trimming took off 3 bases at V and 0 bases at J, with 12 bases between the two ends. The CDR3 consists of 16 residues. Germline V gene data show CDR1 as KGHSH and CDR2 as LQKENI. The CDR3: CASSPDRGLSNQPQHF. The CDR3 nucleotides read TGTGCCAGCTCACCCGACCGGGGCCTTAGCAATCAGCCCCAGCATTTT.

This chain links TRBV15 with TRBJ2-2; D ambiguous. Trimming took off 1 base at V and 5 bases at J, with 20 bases between the two ends. Per germline, CDR1 LNHNV and CDR2 YYDKDF (reference sequence). The CDR3 is 18 amino acids. The DNA for the CDR3 is TGTGCCACCAGCAGAGCTCCCCCTTTGGAGTCTGGAACCGGGGAGCTGTTTTTT. Protein: CATSRAPPLESGTGELFF.

V usage is TRBV7-2 and J usage is TRBJ1-2; unclear D gene. Trimming pared 4 bases from V and 3 bases from J, leaving 9 bases between. The CDR3 has 13 amino acids. Germline values: CDR1 SGHTA, CDR2 FQGNSA. DNA for the CDR3: TGTGCCAGCAGCTCGTCCGGGGACTATGGCTACACCTTC. This sequence encodes CASSSSGDYGYTF.

This clone is a singleton in its sample. The rearrangement links TRBV5-4 to TRBJ2-1, with TRBD1 matching over 7 bases. Germline values: CDR1 SGHNT, CDR2 YYREEE (reference sequence). CDR3 size: 14 residues. V lost 5 bases, J lost 3 bases, and 5 bases stayed unmatched. The CDR3 DNA reads as TGTGCCAGCAGTAATCGGGACAGCTACAATGAGCAGTTCTTC. It encodes CASSNRDSYNEQFF.

The chain links TRBV5-6 to TRBJ2-1, with D unresolved. The CDR3 has 12 amino acids. The germline V gene encodes CDR1 SGHDT and CDR2 YYEEEE. Trimming pared 2 bases from V and 6 bases from J, leaving 6 bases between. CDR3 DNA: TGTGCCAGCAGCTTTAATATCAATGAGCAGTTCTTC. This codes for CASSFNINEQFF.

This chain joins TRBV21-1 and TRBJ1-4; TRBD1 reflects the table's D call only, with no check against the DNA. TRBV21-1 is reported as a pseudogene. This CDR3 spans 19 amino acids. In DNA, the CDR3 is TGTGCCAGCAGCAAATCTTATAGGACAGGGGGGGTTGGGACCAAAAAACTGTTTTTT. Its translation: CASSKSYRTGGVGTKKLFF.

This clone was seen just once. The chain uses TRBV18 and TRBJ1-5, with D possibly matching TRBD1 (6 bases). Trimming stripped 8 bases from V and 3 bases from J, with 11 bases between. CDR3 size: 13 residues. Germline V CDR1 and CDR2: KGHSH, LQKENI. This CDR3 reads CASARGTNQPQHF. The CDR3 nucleotides read TGTGCCAGCGCCAGGGGCACCAATCAGCCCCAGCATTTT.